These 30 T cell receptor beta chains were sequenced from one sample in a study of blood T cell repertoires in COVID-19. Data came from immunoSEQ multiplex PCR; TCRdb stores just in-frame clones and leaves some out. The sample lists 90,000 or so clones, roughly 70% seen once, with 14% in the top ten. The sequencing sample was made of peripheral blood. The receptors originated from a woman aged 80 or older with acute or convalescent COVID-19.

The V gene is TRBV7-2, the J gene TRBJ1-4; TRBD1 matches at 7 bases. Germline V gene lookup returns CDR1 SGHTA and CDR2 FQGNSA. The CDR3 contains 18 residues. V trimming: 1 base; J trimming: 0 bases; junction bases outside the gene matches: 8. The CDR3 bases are TGTGCCAGCAGCTTAGTAAGGGGGCCCCCAGCAACTAATGAAAAACTGTTTTTT. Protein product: CASSLVRGPPATNEKLFF. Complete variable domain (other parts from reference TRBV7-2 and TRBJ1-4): GAGVSQSPSNKVTEKGKDVELRCDPISGHTALYWYRQSLGQGLEFLIYFQGNSAPDKSGLPSDRFSAERTGGSVSTLTIQRTQQEDSAVYLCASSLVRGPPATNEKLFFGSGTQLSVL.

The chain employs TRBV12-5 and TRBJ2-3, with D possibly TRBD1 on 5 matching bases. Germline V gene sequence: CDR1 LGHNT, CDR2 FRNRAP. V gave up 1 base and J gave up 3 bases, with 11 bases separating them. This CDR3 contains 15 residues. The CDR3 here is CASGLGQFVTDTQYF. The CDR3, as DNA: TGTGCTAGTGGTTTGGGACAGTTCGTAACAGATACGCAGTATTTT.

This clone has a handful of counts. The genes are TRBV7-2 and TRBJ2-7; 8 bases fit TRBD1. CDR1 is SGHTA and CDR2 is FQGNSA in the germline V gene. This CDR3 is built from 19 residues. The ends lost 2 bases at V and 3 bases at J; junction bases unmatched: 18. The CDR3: CASSLRTGTGAGRIYEQYF. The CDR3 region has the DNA TGTGCCAGCAGCTTAAGGACAGGGACCGGTGCAGGGCGTATCTACGAGCAGTACTTC.

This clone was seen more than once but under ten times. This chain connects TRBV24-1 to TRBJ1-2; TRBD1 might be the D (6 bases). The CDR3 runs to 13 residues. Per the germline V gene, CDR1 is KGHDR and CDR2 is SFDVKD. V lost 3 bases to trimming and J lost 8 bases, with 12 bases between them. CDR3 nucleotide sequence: TGTGCCACCAGTGATCCAGGGGTCCCCGGCTACACCTTC. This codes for CATSDPGVPGYTF.

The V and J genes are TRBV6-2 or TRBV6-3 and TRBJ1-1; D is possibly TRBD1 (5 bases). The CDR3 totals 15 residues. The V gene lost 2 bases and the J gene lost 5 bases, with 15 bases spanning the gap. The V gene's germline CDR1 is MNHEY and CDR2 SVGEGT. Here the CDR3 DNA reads TGTGCCAGCAGTTACGAGAGGGATCGGGGGACTGAAGCTTTCTTT. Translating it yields CASSYERDRGTEAFF.

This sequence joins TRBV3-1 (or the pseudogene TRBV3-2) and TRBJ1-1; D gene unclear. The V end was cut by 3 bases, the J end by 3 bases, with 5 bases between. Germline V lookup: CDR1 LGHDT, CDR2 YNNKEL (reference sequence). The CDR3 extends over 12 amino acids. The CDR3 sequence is CASSHPDTEAFF. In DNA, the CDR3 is TGTGCCAGCAGCCATCCGGACACTGAAGCTTTCTTT.

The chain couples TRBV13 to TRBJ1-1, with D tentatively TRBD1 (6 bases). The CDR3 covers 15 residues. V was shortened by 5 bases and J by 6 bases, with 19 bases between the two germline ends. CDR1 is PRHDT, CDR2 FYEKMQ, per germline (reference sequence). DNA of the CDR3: TGTGCCAGCAGCCCGCGGGGGCGTAGAAACGCTGAAGCTTTCTTT. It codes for CASSPRGRRNAEAFF.

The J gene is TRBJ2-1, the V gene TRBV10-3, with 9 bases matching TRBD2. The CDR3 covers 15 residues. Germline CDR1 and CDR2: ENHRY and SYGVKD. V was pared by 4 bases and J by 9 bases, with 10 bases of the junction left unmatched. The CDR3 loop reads CAISALAGSGGEQFF. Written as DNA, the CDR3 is TGTGCCATCAGTGCCCTAGCGGGGTCAGGTGGTGAGCAGTTCTTC.

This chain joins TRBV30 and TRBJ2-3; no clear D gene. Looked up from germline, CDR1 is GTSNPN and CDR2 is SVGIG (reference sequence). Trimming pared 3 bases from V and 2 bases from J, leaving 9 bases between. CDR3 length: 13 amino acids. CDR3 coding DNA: TGTGCCTGGAGCCGCGAGAACACAGATACGCAGTATTTT. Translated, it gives CAWSRENTDTQYF.

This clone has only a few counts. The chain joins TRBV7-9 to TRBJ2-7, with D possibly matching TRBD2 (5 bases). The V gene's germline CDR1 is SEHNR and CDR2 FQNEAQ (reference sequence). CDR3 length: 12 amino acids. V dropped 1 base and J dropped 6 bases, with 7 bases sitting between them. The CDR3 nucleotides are TGTGCCAGCAGCTTAGGAGAGGGCGAGCAGTACTTC. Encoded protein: CASSLGEGEQYF.

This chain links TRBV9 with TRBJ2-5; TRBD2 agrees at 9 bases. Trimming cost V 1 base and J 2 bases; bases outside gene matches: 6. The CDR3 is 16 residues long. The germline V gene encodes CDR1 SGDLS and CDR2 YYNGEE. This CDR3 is CASSVLASGAQETQYF. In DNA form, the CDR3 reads TGTGCCAGCAGCGTATTGGCTAGCGGGGCGCAAGAGACCCAGTACTTC.

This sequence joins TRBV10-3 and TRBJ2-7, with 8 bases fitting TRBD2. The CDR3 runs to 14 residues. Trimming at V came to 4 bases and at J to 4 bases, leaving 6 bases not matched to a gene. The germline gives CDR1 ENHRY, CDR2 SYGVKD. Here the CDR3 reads CAISGTSYLYEQYF. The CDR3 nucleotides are TGTGCCATCAGTGGGACTAGCTATCTTTACGAGCAGTACTTC.

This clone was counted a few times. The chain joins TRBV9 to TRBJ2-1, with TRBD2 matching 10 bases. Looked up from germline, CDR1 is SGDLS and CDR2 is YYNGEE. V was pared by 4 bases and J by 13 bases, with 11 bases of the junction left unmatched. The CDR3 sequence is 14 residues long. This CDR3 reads CASSQPPLAGKQFF. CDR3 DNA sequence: TGTGCCAGCAGCCAACCGCCACTAGCGGGGAAACAGTTCTTC.

CDR3 amino acids: CATSRWEETQYF. CDR3 bases: TGTGCCACCAGCAGGTGGGAGGAGACCCAGTACTTC. The V and J genes are TRBV15 and TRBJ2-5; TRBD2 might be the D (5 bases). V dropped 3 bases and J dropped 5 bases, with 7 bases sitting between them. The V gene's germline CDR1 is LNHNV and CDR2 YYDKDF (reference sequence). This CDR3 contains 12 residues.

CDR3 bases: TGTGCCAGCAGCTTAGAAGAGACAGGGGGGAGTGGCTACACCTTC. This sequence encodes CASSLEETGGSGYTF. The chain joins TRBV7-6 to TRBJ1-2; TRBD1 agrees at 9 bases. The CDR3 consists of 15 residues. Germline assignment: CDR1 SGHVS and CDR2 FNYEAQ. V lost 1 base and J lost 7; bases outside the gene matches: 7.

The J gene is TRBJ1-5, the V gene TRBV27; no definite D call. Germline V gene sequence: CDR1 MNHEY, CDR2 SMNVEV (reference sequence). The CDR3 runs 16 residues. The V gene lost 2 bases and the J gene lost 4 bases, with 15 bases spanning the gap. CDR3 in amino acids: CASSLPTDTFNQPQHF. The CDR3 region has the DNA TGTGCCAGCAGTTTACCTACAGACACATTTAATCAGCCCCAGCATTTT.

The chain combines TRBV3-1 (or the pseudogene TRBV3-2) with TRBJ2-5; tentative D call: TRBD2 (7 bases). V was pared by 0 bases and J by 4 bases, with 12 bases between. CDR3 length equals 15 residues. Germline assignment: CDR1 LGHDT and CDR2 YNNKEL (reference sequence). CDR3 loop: CASSQDPGGRETQYF. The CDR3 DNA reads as TGTGCCAGCAGCCAAGATCCCGGGGGGCGAGAGACCCAGTACTTC.

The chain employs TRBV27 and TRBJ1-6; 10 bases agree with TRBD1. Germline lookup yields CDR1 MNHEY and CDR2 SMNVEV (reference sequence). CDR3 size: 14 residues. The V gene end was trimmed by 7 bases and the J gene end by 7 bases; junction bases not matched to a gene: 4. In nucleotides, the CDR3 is TGTGCCAGCACCGGGGACAGGGGAAATTCACCCCTCCACTTT. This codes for CASTGDRGNSPLHF.

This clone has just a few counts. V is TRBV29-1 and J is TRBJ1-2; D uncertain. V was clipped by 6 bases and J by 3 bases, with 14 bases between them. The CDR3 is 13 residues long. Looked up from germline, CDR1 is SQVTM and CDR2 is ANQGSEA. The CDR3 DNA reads TGCAGCGTAAAGATAGGAGGTTACTATGGCTACACCTTC. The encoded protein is CSVKIGGYYGYTF.

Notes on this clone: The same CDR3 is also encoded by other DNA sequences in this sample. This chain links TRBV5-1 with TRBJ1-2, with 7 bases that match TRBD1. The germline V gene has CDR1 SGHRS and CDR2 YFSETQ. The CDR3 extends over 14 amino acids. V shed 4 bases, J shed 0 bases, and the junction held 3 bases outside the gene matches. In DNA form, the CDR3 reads TGCGCCAGCAGCCTCGGGACAGCTAACTATGGCTACACCTTC. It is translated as CASSLGTANYGYTF. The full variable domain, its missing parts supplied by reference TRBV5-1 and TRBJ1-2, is KAGVTQTPRYLIKTRGQQVTLSCSPISGHRSVSWYQQTPGQGLQFLFEYFSETQRNKGNFPGRFSGRQFSNSRSEMNVSTLELGDSALYLCASSLGTANYGYTFGSGTRLTVV.

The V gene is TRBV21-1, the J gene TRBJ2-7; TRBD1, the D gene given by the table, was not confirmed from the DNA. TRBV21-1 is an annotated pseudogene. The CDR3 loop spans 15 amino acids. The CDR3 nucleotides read TGTGCCAGCAGCCCCCGGGACAGGGGGGCTTACGAGCAGTACTTC. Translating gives CASSPRDRGAYEQYF.

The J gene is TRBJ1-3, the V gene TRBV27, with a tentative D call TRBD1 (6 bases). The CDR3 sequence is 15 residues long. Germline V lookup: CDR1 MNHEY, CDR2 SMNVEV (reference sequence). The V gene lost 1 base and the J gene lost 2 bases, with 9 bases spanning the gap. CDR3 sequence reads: CASSLLPGAGNTIYF. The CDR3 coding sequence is TGTGCCAGCAGTTTATTGCCAGGGGCTGGAAACACCATATATTTT.

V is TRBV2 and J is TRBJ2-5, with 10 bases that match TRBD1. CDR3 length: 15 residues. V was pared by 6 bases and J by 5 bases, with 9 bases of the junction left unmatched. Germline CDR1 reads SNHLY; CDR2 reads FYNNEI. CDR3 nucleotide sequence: TGTGCCAGCAGGGGGGGGACAGGGGTGGACGAGACCCAGTACTTC. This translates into CASRGGTGVDETQYF.

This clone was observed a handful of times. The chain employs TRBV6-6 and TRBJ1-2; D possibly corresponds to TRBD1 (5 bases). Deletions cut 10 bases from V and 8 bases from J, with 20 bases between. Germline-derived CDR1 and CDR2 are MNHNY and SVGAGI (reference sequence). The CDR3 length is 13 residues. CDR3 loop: CATTPRGGQGYTF. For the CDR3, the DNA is TGTGCCACCACGCCCCGCGGGGGTCAGGGCTACACCTTC.

CDR3 in DNA: TGCGCCAGCAGCCATTTTCTAGCGGAGCCCTACGAGCAGTACTTC. Translated: CASSHFLAEPYEQYF. V gene TRBV4-1 combines with J gene TRBJ2-7; 7 positions agree with TRBD2. The CDR3 runs 15 residues. V shed 3 bases, J shed 2 bases, and the junction held 7 bases outside the gene matches. The germline V gene encodes CDR1 MGHRA and CDR2 YSYEKL.

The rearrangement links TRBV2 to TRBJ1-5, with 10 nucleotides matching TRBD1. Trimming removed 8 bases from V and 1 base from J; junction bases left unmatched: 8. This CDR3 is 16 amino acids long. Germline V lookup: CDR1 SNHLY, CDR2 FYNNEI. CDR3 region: CASSGADRGSNQPQHF. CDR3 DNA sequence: TGTGCCAGCTCAGGAGCGGACAGGGGGAGCAATCAGCCCCAGCATTTT.

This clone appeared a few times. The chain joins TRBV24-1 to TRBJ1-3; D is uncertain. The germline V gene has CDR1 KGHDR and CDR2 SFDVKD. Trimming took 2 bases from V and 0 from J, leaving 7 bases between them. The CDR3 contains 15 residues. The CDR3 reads CATSDSSTSGNTIYF. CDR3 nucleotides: TGTGCCACCAGTGATTCCAGTACCTCTGGAAACACCATATATTTT.

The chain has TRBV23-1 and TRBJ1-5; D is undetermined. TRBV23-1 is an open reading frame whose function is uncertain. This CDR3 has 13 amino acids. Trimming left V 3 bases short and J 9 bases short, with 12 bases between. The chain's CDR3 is CASSQSSVRPQHF. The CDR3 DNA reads TGCGCCAGCAGTCAGAGCAGCGTCCGGCCCCAGCATTTT.

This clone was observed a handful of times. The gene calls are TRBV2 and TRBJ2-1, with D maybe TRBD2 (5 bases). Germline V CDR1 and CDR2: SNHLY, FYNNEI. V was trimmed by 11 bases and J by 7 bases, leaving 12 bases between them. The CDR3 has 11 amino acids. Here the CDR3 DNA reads TGTGCCGGCGGAGGAGAAAATGAGCAGTTCTTC. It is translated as CAGGGENEQFF.

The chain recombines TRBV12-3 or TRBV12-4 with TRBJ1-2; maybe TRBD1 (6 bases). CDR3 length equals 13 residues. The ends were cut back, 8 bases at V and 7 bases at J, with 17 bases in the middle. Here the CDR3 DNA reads TGTGCCAGCGGCATCCAGGGGTCGTCTGGCTACACCTTC. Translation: CASGIQGSSGYTF.